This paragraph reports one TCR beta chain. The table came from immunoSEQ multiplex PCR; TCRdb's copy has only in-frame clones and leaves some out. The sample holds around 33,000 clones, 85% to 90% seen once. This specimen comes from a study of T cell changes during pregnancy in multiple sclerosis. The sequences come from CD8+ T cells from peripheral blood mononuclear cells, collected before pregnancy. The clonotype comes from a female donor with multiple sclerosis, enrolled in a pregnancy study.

Here the CDR3 DNA reads TGTGCCAGTAGTCCCGACAGAGAAGGTAATGAAAAACTGTTTTTT. Translating gives CASSPDREGNEKLFF. This sequence joins TRBV19 and TRBJ1-4; weak D call: TRBD1 (5 bases). Germline CDR1 reads LNHDA; CDR2 reads SQIVND (reference sequence). With 5 bases removed from V and 4 bases from J, the gap between germline ends came to 14 bases. The length of the CDR3 is 15 residues.